Presented here are 24 T cell receptor beta chains from one specimen sequenced in a study of blood T cells in healthy people across ages. Sample-barcoded 5' priming and a J-beta primer mix drove a second PCR of 7 to 11 cycles. MiXCR, run by TCRdb on the 5' RACE reads, gives a single entry per CDR3 protein. The data contain fewer than 750,000 distinct CDR3 sequences, roughly 48% of them seen just once; the ten biggest clones take up approximately 25%. Sequenced sample: blood. The receptors shown here come from a man aged 80 or over in good health.

This clonotype was picked up a small number of times. This chain connects TRBV4-3 to TRBJ2-5; D not certain. The germline gives CDR1 LGHNA, CDR2 YSLEER. This CDR3 has 14 residues. Trimming shortened V by 0 bases and J by 3 bases, and 8 bases separated the two germline ends. CDR3 bases: TGCGCCAGCAGCCAAGATCGCAGTAAAGAGACCCAGTACTTC. Translating gives CASSQDRSKETQYF.

This clonotype has just a few counts. The rearrangement joins TRBV10-3 to TRBJ2-6, with D tentatively TRBD1 or TRBD2 (5 bases each). The CDR3 runs to 17 residues. CDR1 is ENHRY, CDR2 SYGVKD, per germline. V gave up 2 bases and J gave up 4 bases, with 15 bases separating them. The CDR3 sequence: CAISENLGVAGANVLTF. Here the CDR3 DNA reads TGTGCCATCAGTGAGAACCTGGGGGTAGCCGGGGCCAACGTCCTGACTTTC.

This clonotype was counted at least ten times. The chain combines TRBV6-5 with TRBJ2-1; 11 bases align to TRBD2. Germline values: CDR1 MNHEY, CDR2 SVGAGI. V dropped 4 bases and J dropped 7; count of bases not matched to a gene: 9. This CDR3 region has 16 residues. CDR3 bases: TGTGCCAGCAGTTCCGGGACTAGCGGTCCTAGGAATGAGCAGTTCTTC. Its translation is CASSSGTSGPRNEQFF.

The V and J genes are TRBV9 and TRBJ1-1, with no clear D. Per germline, CDR1 SGDLS and CDR2 YYNGEE. Trimming cost V 5 bases and J 1 base, with 15 bases left between them. CDR3 length: 15 amino acids. The CDR3 reads CASSPNAVGNTEAFF. As DNA, the CDR3 is TGTGCCAGCAGTCCCAACGCAGTAGGGAACACTGAAGCTTTCTTT. Full variable domain (missing parts from reference TRBV9 and TRBJ1-1): DSGVTQTPKHLITATGQRVTLRCSPRSGDLSVYWYQQSLDQGLQFLIQYYNGEERAKGNILERFSAQQFPDLHSELNLSSLELGDSALYFCASSPNAVGNTEAFFGQGTRLTVV.

This chain connects TRBV29-1 to TRBJ2-3, with TRBD2 as a possible D gene (6 bases). The CDR3 has 15 residues. From germline, CDR1 is SQVTM and CDR2 ANQGSEA. Trimming removed 3 bases from V and 0 bases from J, with 13 bases in between. The CDR3 sequence is CSVEGGKISTDTQYF. Written as DNA, the CDR3 is TGCAGCGTTGAGGGGGGAAAGATTAGCACAGATACGCAGTATTTT.

The chain is built from TRBV28 and TRBJ2-5; D is perhaps TRBD1 (5 bases). The germline V gene has CDR1 MDHEN and CDR2 SYDVKM. V lost 8 bases and J 5 bases, leaving 12 bases between the germline ends. This CDR3 comprises 12 residues. As DNA, the CDR3 is TGTGCCAGCGGGGCACTGAGGGAGACCCAGTACTTC. Protein product: CASGALRETQYF.

This clonotype was counted many times. The chain uses TRBV6-5 and TRBJ2-1; 11 positions agree with TRBD2. The CDR3 loop spans 16 amino acids. Unmatched junction bases numbered 5, after V lost 2 bases and J lost 5 bases. Germline V gene sequence: CDR1 MNHEY, CDR2 SVGAGI. This chain's CDR3 is CASSYEASGRNNEQFF. The CDR3 DNA follows: TGTGCCAGCAGTTACGAGGCTAGCGGGAGGAACAATGAGCAGTTCTTC.

This rearrangement joins TRBV20-1 to TRBJ2-7; no reliable D call. The DNA end lines up better with TRBJ2-5; the J call may be wrong. Germline V CDR1 and CDR2: DFQATT, SNEGSKA (reference sequence). CDR3 length: 12 amino acids. DNA of the CDR3: TGCAGCCCTACCCGCACCCAAGAGACCCAGTACTTC. Protein: CSPTRTQETQYF.

With regard to this clonotype: A read error may account for a junction end that differs from germline. This chain uses TRBV7-3 with TRBJ1-5, with no clear D. CDR3 length: 13 amino acids. The germline V gene has CDR1 SGHTA and CDR2 FQGTGA. DNA for the CDR3: TGTGCCAGCAGCTTATCTCCTGATCAGTCCCAGCATTTT. This gives the protein CASSLSPDQSQHF.

The V gene is TRBV7-3, the J gene TRBJ2-1; possible D gene TRBD1, 6 bases. The length of the CDR3 is 15 residues. Trimming pared 4 bases from V and 7 bases from J, leaving 17 bases between. The germline V gene has CDR1 SGHTA and CDR2 FQGTGA. The CDR3 region is CASSSQPGTRNEQFF. The CDR3 bases are TGTGCCAGCAGCTCGCAGCCAGGGACACGGAATGAGCAGTTCTTC.

This clonotype was seen once. V is TRBV24-1 and J is TRBJ2-2, with D unresolved. Between the trimmed V and J ends, which lost 4 bases and 7 bases, there was a span of 9 bases. CDR1 KGHDR and CDR2 SFDVKD come from the germline V gene. The CDR3 has 13 amino acids. The CDR3 protein is CATSERDIGELFF. The CDR3, as DNA: TGTGCCACCAGTGAAAGAGACATCGGGGAGCTGTTTTTT.

This clonotype was found a few times. V is TRBV5-1 and J is TRBJ2-4; unclear D gene. The germline V gene has CDR1 SGHRS and CDR2 YFSETQ. The CDR3 is made up of 15 amino acids. With 0 bases removed from V and 2 bases from J, the gap between germline ends came to 9 bases. CDR3 in amino acids: CASSLGANSKNIQYF. The CDR3 coding sequence is TGCGCCAGCAGCTTGGGGGCCAATTCCAAAAACATTCAGTACTTC. The variable domain in full, with the rest retrieved from reference TRBV5-1 and TRBJ2-4, is KAGVTQTPRYLIKTRGQQVTLSCSPISGHRSVSWYQQTPGQGLQFLFEYFSETQRNKGNFPGRFSGRQFSNSRSEMNVSTLELGDSALYLCASSLGANSKNIQYFGAGTRLSVL.

The chain combines TRBV6-6 with TRBJ2-3, with D perhaps matching TRBD1 or TRBD2 (5 bases each). Germline CDR1 MNHNY, CDR2 SVGAGI (reference sequence). The CDR3 length is 16 residues. The ends were cut back, 8 bases at V and 0 bases at J, with 18 bases in the middle. The CDR3 DNA reads as TGTGCCAGCGGGTGCGCGGAGGACAAAAGCACAGATACGCAGTATTTT. Protein product: CASGCAEDKSTDTQYF.

Regarding this clonotype: A much larger clone lies one base from this, so it may be a read error. This sequence joins TRBV7-2 and TRBJ2-7; unclear D gene. Germline V gene lookup returns CDR1 SGHTA and CDR2 FQGNSA. CDR3 length equals 13 residues. The CDR3 DNA sequence: TGTGCCAGCAACTTAGCTGGTAGATACGAGCAGTACTTC. As protein: CASNLAGRYEQYF. Together with reference TRBV7-2 and TRBJ2-7, the CDR3 gives the full variable domain: GAGVSQSPSNKVTEKGKDVELRCDPISGHTALYWYRQSLGQGLEFLIYFQGNSAPDKSGLPSDRFSAERTGGSVSTLTIQRTQQEDSAVYLCASNLAGRYEQYFGPGTRLTVT.

This clonotype was recorded only once. The chain joins TRBV28 to TRBJ1-4; 7 bases are shared with TRBD1. CDR1 MDHEN and CDR2 SYDVKM come from the germline V gene. The CDR3 is 15 amino acids. The ends lost 3 bases at V and 7 bases at J; junction bases unmatched: 8. The CDR3 region is CASSFAGTDLEKLFF. CDR3 nucleotides: TGTGCCAGCAGTTTCGCCGGGACAGATCTTGAAAAACTGTTTTTT.

This clonotype was observed a few times. The V gene is TRBV4-3, the J gene TRBJ1-2, with D unclear. The CDR3 is 15 amino acids. V dropped 1 base and J dropped 4 bases, with 13 bases sitting between them. Germline CDR1 LGHNA, CDR2 YSLEER. CDR3 sequence: CASSQVLDPLYGYTF. As DNA, the CDR3 is TGCGCCAGCAGCCAAGTACTGGACCCGCTCTATGGCTACACCTTC.

This clonotype was seen only a few times. The rearrangement uses TRBV27 and TRBJ2-3, with unresolved D. Germline loops: CDR1 MNHEY, CDR2 SMNVEV (reference sequence). The V end was cut by 0 bases, the J end by 0 bases, with 7 bases between. The CDR3 contains 15 residues. The CDR3 loop is CASSLSPSSTDTQYF. The DNA of the CDR3 is TGTGCCAGCAGTTTATCCCCTTCTAGCACAGATACGCAGTATTTT.

This clonotype was detected a few times. The chain links TRBV2 to TRBJ2-7, with 7 bases matching TRBD2. CDR1 SNHLY and CDR2 FYNNEI come from the germline V gene. V shed 10 bases, J shed 3 bases, and the junction held 9 bases outside the gene matches. The CDR3 consists of 13 residues. CDR3 bases: TGTGCCACCCATCGGGACTACAACTACGAGCAGTACTTC. Translated: CATHRDYNYEQYF.

This chain links TRBV7-9 with TRBJ2-5; the D is unclear. Germline values: CDR1 SEHNR, CDR2 FQNEAQ (reference sequence). The CDR3 is 14 residues long. V lost 2 bases and J lost 5, with 12 bases in between. The CDR3 DNA is TGTGCCAGCAGCTTACGGGCCTCCTGGGAGACCCAGTACTTC. Protein product: CASSLRASWETQYF.

This clonotype was recorded at least ten times. The chain couples TRBV6-6 to TRBJ1-4; D is undetermined. There are 16 residues in the CDR3. Germline CDR1 is MNHNY and CDR2 is SVGAGI (reference sequence). V was cut by 2 bases and J by 8 bases, with 18 bases left in between. CDR3 in amino acids: CASSYPGVGRPEKLFF. Here the CDR3 DNA reads TGTGCCAGCAGTTACCCTGGAGTTGGGCGGCCAGAAAAACTGTTTTTT.

The chain joins TRBV19 to TRBJ1-2, with D maybe TRBD1 (6 bases). Germline V gene sequence: CDR1 LNHDA, CDR2 SQIVND (reference sequence). V was trimmed by 0 bases and J by 4 bases, leaving 6 bases between them. This CDR3 has 13 residues. The CDR3 reads CASSIEDSYGYTF. DNA for the CDR3: TGTGCCAGTAGTATAGAGGACAGCTATGGCTACACCTTC.

This clonotype was picked up a small number of times. The CDR3: CASQKDNGYYEQYF. Written as DNA, the CDR3 is TGTGCCAGCCAAAAAGATAACGGCTACTACGAGCAGTACTTC. The V gene is TRBV7-9, the J gene TRBJ2-7; no clear D gene. The germline V gene has CDR1 SEHNR and CDR2 FQNEAQ (reference sequence). The CDR3 has 14 residues. Trimming took off 8 bases at V and 3 bases at J, with 17 bases between the two ends.

The V gene is TRBV20-1, the J gene TRBJ2-7, with D hard to call. The germline V and J ends were trimmed by 3 bases and 7 bases, with 7 bases remaining between them. This CDR3 has 10 residues. Germline values: CDR1 DFQATT, CDR2 SNEGSKA (reference sequence). The CDR3: CSASGPEQYF. Here the CDR3 DNA reads TGCAGTGCTAGTGGACCGGAGCAGTACTTC.

This clonotype has at least ten counts. This chain joins TRBV29-1 and TRBJ1-2; D remains unclear. V was shortened by 1 base and J by 2 bases, with 14 bases between the two germline ends. The CDR3 has 15 amino acids. Per germline, CDR1 SQVTM and CDR2 ANQGSEA. Written as DNA, the CDR3 is TGCAGCGTTGAAGGCCTGAGAAACGCGAACTATGGCTACACCTTC. Protein: CSVEGLRNANYGYTF.